The 30 T cell receptor beta chains presented below share a single source sample, sequenced in a study of CD8 T cells in Susac syndrome. cDNA came from around 0.5 to 1 ug RNA primed by random hexamers. One entry per CDR3 protein results from TCRdb running MiXCR on the immunoSEQ multiplex PCR reads. The sample has some 120,000 distinct CDR3 sequences; under 95% are singletons. The specimen sequenced was CD8+ T cells from PBMCs. These TCRs come from a human donor with multiple sclerosis.

The chain employs TRBV9 and TRBJ1-2; a weak D match, TRBD1 (5 bases). CDR1 is SGDLS and CDR2 is YYNGEE in the germline V gene. The CDR3 is made up of 16 amino acids. V lost 3 bases and J lost 4, with 19 bases in between. The CDR3 loop is CASSADPPGHPYGYTF. The CDR3 coding sequence is TGTGCCAGCAGCGCAGATCCCCCCGGACATCCCTATGGCTACACCTTC.

The chain uses TRBV28 and TRBJ2-3; 7 bases line up with TRBD2. Germline CDR1 and CDR2: MDHEN and SYDVKM. V dropped 3 bases and J dropped 5; count of bases not matched to a gene: 5. There are 14 residues in the CDR3. The CDR3 is CASSFSREIDTQYF. In DNA form, the CDR3 reads TGTGCCAGCAGTTTCTCGCGGGAGATAGATACGCAGTATTTT. Full variable domain (remainder filled in from reference TRBV28 and TRBJ2-3): DVKVTQSSRYLVKRTGEKVFLECVQDMDHENMFWYRQDPGLGLRLIYFSYDVKMKEKGDIPEGYSVSREKKERFSLILESASTNQTSMYLCASSFSREIDTQYFGPGTRLTVL.

The CDR3 DNA sequence: TGCAGCGTTGATGGCGGATTGGGCTATGGCTACACCTTC. This sequence encodes CSVDGGLGYGYTF. The J gene is TRBJ1-2, the V gene TRBV29-1; D not resolved. The CDR3 runs to 13 residues. The V end was cut by 3 bases, the J end by 4 bases, with 12 bases between. Germline values: CDR1 SQVTM, CDR2 ANQGSEA.

The V call is TRBV13, the J call TRBJ2-1; D may be TRBD2 (6 bases). The CDR3 has 16 residues. Looked up from germline, CDR1 is PRHDT and CDR2 is FYEKMQ (reference sequence). The ends were cut back, 1 base at V and 3 bases at J, with 13 bases in the middle. The CDR3 DNA reads TGTGCCAGCAGCTTAGAGTCGGCGGGGAACTACAATGAGCAGTTCTTC. This translates into CASSLESAGNYNEQFF.

The chain has TRBV4-1 and TRBJ2-2; 7 bases line up with TRBD1. The CDR3 spans 15 residues. Germline assignment: CDR1 MGHRA and CDR2 YSYEKL. The V and J ends lost 3 bases and 4 bases, in that order; junction bases with no gene match: 5. The CDR3 DNA follows: TGCGCCAGCAGCCACGACAGGGTGGGCACCGGGGAGCTGTTTTTT. It encodes CASSHDRVGTGELFF.

V and J are TRBV5-1 and TRBJ1-1; D is unclear. V was pared by 1 base and J by 1 base, with 8 bases between. Germline V lookup: CDR1 SGHRS, CDR2 YFSETQ. The CDR3 sequence is 14 residues long. This CDR3 is CASSLLRGNTEAFF. In nucleotides, the CDR3 is TGCGCCAGCAGCTTGTTGCGTGGGAACACTGAAGCTTTCTTT.

The rearrangement links TRBV6-2 or TRBV6-3 to TRBJ2-2, with a tentative D call TRBD1 (6 bases). This CDR3 has 14 amino acids. Germline V lookup: CDR1 MNHEY, CDR2 SVGEGT. Trimming pared 6 bases from V and 5 bases from J, leaving 13 bases between. The CDR3 sequence is CASRALGTTGELFF. The CDR3 nucleotides are TGTGCCAGCAGGGCCCTCGGGACAACCGGGGAGCTGTTTTTT.

The V gene is TRBV9, the J gene TRBJ2-3; the D gene is possibly TRBD2 (6 bases). In germline, CDR1 is SGDLS, CDR2 YYNGEE. Trimming took off 0 bases at V and 5 bases at J, with 19 bases between the two ends. CDR3 length equals 17 residues. CDR3 in DNA: TGTGCCAGCAGCGTAGCTATAGGAGGGGATGAGGGAGATACGCAGTATTTT. This encodes CASSVAIGGDEGDTQYF.

The chain uses TRBV7-9 and TRBJ2-3; D ambiguous. With 8 bases removed from V and 4 bases from J, the gap between germline ends came to 25 bases. The CDR3 covers 17 residues. CDR1 is SEHNR, CDR2 FQNEAQ, per germline (reference sequence). The CDR3 loop is CASYHTIGQKESDTQYF. The CDR3 DNA reads as TGTGCCAGCTACCATACTATCGGGCAGAAAGAGTCAGATACGCAGTATTTT.

The chain has TRBV7-8 and TRBJ1-4; no reliable D call. V was clipped by 1 base and J by 4 bases, with 22 bases between them. CDR1 is SGHVS and CDR2 is FQNEAQ in the germline V gene. The CDR3 contains 19 residues. The CDR3 DNA reads as TGTGCCAGCAGCTTAGACGCAGCACTTATTGGGGTTGATAATGAAAAACTGTTTTTT. Its translation is CASSLDAALIGVDNEKLFF.

The gene calls are TRBV30 and TRBJ2-5; possible D gene TRBD2, 6 bases. Germline loops: CDR1 GTSNPN, CDR2 SVGIG (reference sequence). This CDR3 is 15 amino acids long. Trimming cost V 1 base and J 6 bases, with 18 bases left between them. Written as DNA, the CDR3 is TGTGCCTGGAGTGAGATCTTGGGGGAGGACAAGACCCAGTACTTC. Translating it yields CAWSEILGEDKTQYF. The full variable domain, in which reference TRBV30 and TRBJ2-5 provide the parts outside the CDR3, is SQTIHQWPATLVQPVGSPLSLECTVEGTSNPNLYWYRQAAGRGLQLLFYSVGIGQISSEVPQNLSASRPQDRQFILSSKKLLLSDSGFYLCAWSEILGEDKTQYFGPGTRLLVL.

The rearrangement joins TRBV20-1 to TRBJ2-3; 8 positions match TRBD2. With 0 bases clipped from V and 0 bases from J, the junction kept 5 bases outside the gene matches. Germline values: CDR1 DFQATT, CDR2 SNEGSKA (reference sequence). The CDR3 runs to 16 residues. CDR3 bases: TGCAGTGCTAGAGATTCGGCTAGCGGGAGCACAGATACGCAGTATTTT. It translates to CSARDSASGSTDTQYF.

V and J are TRBV12-3 or TRBV12-4 and TRBJ2-7; no definite D call. This CDR3 region has 12 residues. The V and J ends lost 3 bases and 2 bases respectively, with 5 bases between them. The CDR3 nucleotides read TGTGCCAGCAGTTTGGGAACCTACGAGCAGTACTTC. Its translation is CASSLGTYEQYF.

Only a few counts were recorded for this clonotype. This chain joins TRBV27 and TRBJ1-5; no clear D gene. The V gene lost 5 bases and the J gene lost 5 bases, with 7 bases spanning the gap. Germline V CDR1 and CDR2: MNHEY, SMNVEV (reference sequence). The CDR3 is made up of 12 amino acids. The CDR3 spells CASSAGDQPQHF. The CDR3 DNA follows: TGTGCCAGCAGTGCAGGAGATCAGCCCCAGCATTTT.

V usage is TRBV7-9 and J usage is TRBJ1-5, with 9 bases lining up with TRBD1. The trim removed 4 bases at V and 10 bases at J, leaving 8 bases unmatched. This CDR3 has 14 residues. Germline V gene sequence: CDR1 SEHNR, CDR2 FQNEAQ (reference sequence). CDR3 nucleotides: TGTGCCAGCAGCTCCGGGACAGGGTACTCCCCCCAGCATTTT. Encoded protein: CASSSGTGYSPQHF.

The chain carries TRBV3-1 and TRBJ2-2; 8 nucleotides match TRBD1. CDR1 is LGHDT and CDR2 is YNNKEL in the germline V gene (reference sequence). The CDR3 consists of 13 residues. V lost 3 bases, J lost 7 bases, and 1 base stayed unmatched. The CDR3: CASSHDRGGELFF. The CDR3 DNA follows: TGTGCCAGCAGCCATGACAGGGGCGGGGAGCTGTTTTTT.

The V and J genes are TRBV27 and TRBJ2-1; 9 bases fit TRBD1. The CDR3 is 16 amino acids. Germline V gene data show CDR1 as MNHEY and CDR2 as SMNVEV (reference sequence). J was trimmed by 4 bases and V by 5 bases; bases with no gene match: 9. The CDR3: CASSPSQGARYNEQFF. CDR3 coding DNA: TGTGCCAGCAGTCCCTCACAGGGGGCAAGGTACAATGAGCAGTTCTTC.

This rearrangement joins TRBV27 to TRBJ1-1; D might be TRBD1 (6 bases). With 2 bases removed from V and 4 bases from J, the gap between germline ends came to 11 bases. CDR3 length: 14 amino acids. The germline V gene has CDR1 MNHEY and CDR2 SMNVEV (reference sequence). The CDR3 reads CASSLIQGSTEAFF. The CDR3 nucleotides read TGTGCCAGCAGTTTAATCCAGGGGAGCACTGAAGCTTTCTTT.

The rearrangement links TRBV25-1 to TRBJ2-7; D unresolved. The CDR3 covers 13 residues. Germline V gene sequence: CDR1 MGHDK, CDR2 SYGVNS. Trimming left V 3 bases short and J 2 bases short, with 8 bases between. CDR3 nucleotide sequence: TGTGCCAGCAGTGATTCGGTCCCCTACGAGCAGTACTTC. Translated, it gives CASSDSVPYEQYF.

The CDR3 bases are TGTGCCTCCGGGATTTCGAACACCGGGGAGCTGTTTTTT. This encodes CASGISNTGELFF. This sequence joins TRBV24-1 and TRBJ2-2; possible D gene TRBD2, 5 bases. The germline V gene encodes CDR1 KGHDR and CDR2 SFDVKD. The CDR3 covers 13 residues. Trimming pared 12 bases from V and 0 bases from J, leaving 10 bases between.

J is TRBJ2-3 and V is TRBV24-1; D gene uncertain. The germline V gene has CDR1 KGHDR and CDR2 SFDVKD. Deletions cut 3 bases from V and 6 bases from J, with 6 bases between. There are 12 residues in the CDR3. The CDR3, as DNA: TGTGCCACCAGTGATATTGGGGATACGCAGTATTTT. This translates into CATSDIGDTQYF.

The V call is TRBV27, the J call TRBJ2-7; 9 bases line up with TRBD2. The CDR3 extends over 15 amino acids. Germline CDR1 is MNHEY and CDR2 is SMNVEV (reference sequence). V was clipped by 2 bases and J by 3 bases; unmatched bases: 5. CDR3: CASSLDSGSIYEQYF. The CDR3 bases are TGTGCCAGCAGTTTAGATAGCGGGAGTATCTACGAGCAGTACTTC.

The gene calls are TRBV9 and TRBJ2-1; D is perhaps TRBD1 or TRBD2 (5 bases each). V lost 0 bases to trimming and J lost 8 bases, with 18 bases between them. CDR3 length: 16 amino acids. Germline-derived CDR1 and CDR2 are SGDLS and YYNGEE. The CDR3 here is CASSVASGYGTDEQFF. CDR3 bases: TGTGCCAGCAGCGTAGCTTCCGGTTATGGGACGGATGAGCAGTTCTTC.

This chain uses TRBV28 with TRBJ2-2; D tentatively reads TRBD1 or TRBD2 (5 bases each). This CDR3 spans 16 amino acids. The germline gives CDR1 MDHEN, CDR2 SYDVKM. The germline V and J ends were trimmed by 5 bases and 5 bases, with 18 bases remaining between them. CDR3 DNA: TGTGCCAGCAGTCCTCGGGACGGGCAAATAACCGGGGAGCTGTTTTTT. Translated, it gives CASSPRDGQITGELFF.

V is TRBV29-1 and J is TRBJ2-7, with D maybe TRBD2 (6 bases). Germline V gene sequence: CDR1 SQVTM, CDR2 ANQGSEA. V was pared by 5 bases and J by 1 base, with 24 bases between. This CDR3 spans 17 amino acids. The CDR3 protein is CSVFLFDFGGLSYEQYF. The CDR3 DNA sequence: TGCAGCGTTTTTCTTTTTGATTTCGGGGGACTTTCCTACGAGCAGTACTTC.

The CDR3 DNA follows: TGCAGTGCTAGTGAAGGCGGAGGCGGCGAGCAGTACTTC. Translated: CSASEGGGGEQYF. The chain combines TRBV20-1 with TRBJ2-7; tentatively, D is TRBD2 (5 bases). V dropped 3 bases and J dropped 6 bases, with 15 bases sitting between them. CDR1 and CDR2 from the germline V gene are DFQATT and SNEGSKA (reference sequence). There are 13 residues in the CDR3.

The chain carries TRBV5-6 and TRBJ2-3; 8 nucleotides align to TRBD2. This CDR3 region has 16 residues. Germline V gives CDR1 SGHDT, CDR2 YYEEEE. With V trimmed by 3 bases and J by 2 bases, 8 bases remained unmatched. CDR3: CASSSLERENTDTQYF. The CDR3 nucleotides read TGTGCCAGCAGCTCCCTAGAGCGGGAGAACACAGATACGCAGTATTTT.

The chain combines TRBV3-1 with TRBJ1-5, with a weak D call TRBD1 (6 bases). The germline CDR1 and CDR2 sequences are LGHDT and YNNKEL (reference sequence). V lost 0 bases and J lost 2, with 11 bases in between. The CDR3 contains 16 residues. As DNA, the CDR3 is TGTGCCAGCAGCCAAGATTGGGCAGGGGGCAATCAGCCCCAGCATTTT. Translated, it gives CASSQDWAGGNQPQHF.

This CDR3 reads CASSPGQGSTEAFF. CDR3 in DNA: TGCGCCAGCAGCCCGGGACAGGGGAGCACTGAAGCTTTCTTT. This rearrangement joins TRBV4-1 to TRBJ1-1; 10 nucleotides align to TRBD1. CDR1 MGHRA and CDR2 YSYEKL come from the germline V gene. This CDR3 comprises 14 residues. Losses at the gene ends were 4 bases for V and 4 bases for J; bases not matched to a gene: 3.

V usage is TRBV6-5 and J usage is TRBJ2-7; D remains unclear. V lost 0 bases and J lost 1, with 16 bases in between. CDR1 and CDR2 from the germline V gene are MNHEY and SVGAGI. The CDR3 runs 17 residues. In DNA form, the CDR3 reads TGTGCCAGCAGTTACTCACACGGCCAGGACGTATCCTACGAGCAGTACTTC. This sequence encodes CASSYSHGQDVSYEQYF.